This TCR beta chain was observed in a study of blood T cell repertoires in COVID-19. Turning to the study itself: Spain, Italy and the United States supplied samples that represented acute and convalescent COVID-19. From T cells, B-cell-depleted T cells, or PBMCs came the material, which was cDNA or gDNA.

In the original workflow: Amplification of reference gene primers provided the estimated nucleated cell counts. TCRdb's copy holds only in-frame clones and misses some; the assay was immunoSEQ multiplex PCR. V and J calls and clone size follow that table, whereas D and trimming were derived from the DNA. The sample includes tens of thousands of clones, under 95% of them seen just once. The CDR3 runs 15 residues. V lost 1 base and J lost 7, with 13 bases in between. Germline CDR1 and CDR2: LGHNA and YSLEER. The TCR comes from a man in his 70s with active COVID-19. Sequencing input: peripheral blood. V is TRBV4-3 and J is TRBJ1-4; no clear D gene. CDR3 region: CASSQVVGRGEKLFF. The DNA for the CDR3 is TGCGCCAGCAGCCAAGTAGTGGGCCGTGGTGAAAAACTGTTTTTT.